Sequencing of this T cell receptor (beta chain) was carried out in a study of cytomegalovirus exposure and HLA in healthy donors. About the study: There were around 100 million unique TCR beta sequences, drawn from 180 million or so T cells, in an earlier analysis. Study-wide results and caveats: Follow-up analysis later connected one missense variant in DCLRE1C with trimming of TCR beta V- and J-genes. Later on, analysis showed that most CMV-associated TCR beta chains appeared to be HLA-restricted.

This clone was seen just once. What it binds is not known. The PCR was carried out with 60 Vbeta primers and 13 Jbeta primers. The repertoire was sequenced with immunoSEQ multiplex PCR; TCRdb's copy has only in-frame clones and lacks some. In the table there are 210,000 or so clones, 77% of which are singletons. Whereas donors were nominally healthy upon sampling, unrecorded immune exposures were probable. This CDR3 is 14 amino acids long. V lost 3 bases and J 4 bases, leaving 12 bases between the germline ends. CDR1 and CDR2 (germline): SEHNR, FQNEAQ (reference sequence). This sequence joins TRBV7-9 and TRBJ1-1; D is perhaps TRBD1 (5 bases). The origin of this receptor is a woman in her 30s in good health and CMV-seropositive. Sequenced: PBMCs. The CDR3 sequence: CASSFQGGITEAFF. The CDR3 DNA reads TGTGCCAGCAGCTTTCAGGGTGGGATCACTGAAGCTTTCTTT.